This TCR beta chain was found in a study of blood T cell repertoires in COVID-19. The CDR3 loop spans 16 amino acids. V was clipped by 0 bases and J by 3 bases; unmatched bases: 3. The V gene's germline CDR1 is SGDLS and CDR2 YYNGEE. Assay used: immunoSEQ multiplex PCR; TCRdb lists only in-frame clones, some missing. The sample lists some 500,000 clones, 70% to 90% occurring once. Note on this clone: Different DNA sequences within this sample yield the same CDR3.

The sample taken for sequencing was PBMCs or T cells enriched from blood (not recorded which). J is TRBJ2-3 and V is TRBV9; 11 bases are shared with TRBD2. The origin of this receptor is a woman between 40 and 50 years old who had recovered from COVID-19. Written as DNA, the CDR3 is TGTGCCAGCAGCGTAGGGCTAGCGGGAGGAACAGATACGCAGTATTTT. Translation: CASSVGLAGGTDTQYF.